These 21 T cell receptor beta chains came from one sample sequenced in a study of CD8 T cells in Susac syndrome. RNA in amounts of roughly 0.45 to 1 ug was reverse transcribed with random hexamers. A single record per CDR3 protein comes from TCRdb applying MiXCR to the immunoSEQ multiplex PCR reads. The table records approximately 190,000 distinct CDR3 sequences, more than 90% of them present only once. The sample comprised CD4+ T cells from PBMCs. These TCRs come from a human donor with multiple sclerosis.

The chain couples TRBV5-1 to TRBJ2-3, with D possibly being TRBD1 (5 bases). CDR1 is SGHRS, CDR2 YFSETQ, per germline. This CDR3 comprises 14 residues. V lost 6 bases and J 4 bases, leaving 15 bases between the germline ends. The DNA for the CDR3 is TGCGCCAGCACCAGGACATATCGAGCAGATACGCAGTATTTT. Translating gives CASTRTYRADTQYF.

DNA for the CDR3: TGTGCCAGCAGCCAAGCGGAAGAGACAGCGCTGCGAAAGACCCAGTACTTC. Protein: CASSQAEETALRKTQYF. The J gene is TRBJ2-5, the V gene TRBV3-1; D may be TRBD1 (5 bases). There are 17 residues in the CDR3. Germline lookup yields CDR1 LGHDT and CDR2 YNNKEL (reference sequence). V was cut by 1 base and J by 6 bases, with 21 bases left in between.

The chain uses TRBV20-1 and TRBJ2-3; D gene unclear. The germline CDR1 and CDR2 sequences are DFQATT and SNEGSKA (reference sequence). The ends were cut back, 5 bases at V and 0 bases at J, with 12 bases in the middle. The CDR3 has 14 residues. CDR3 nucleotides: TGCAGTGCTCCCCAACCCGCAAGCACAGATACGCAGTATTTT. Translation gives CSAPQPASTDTQYF.

This sequence joins TRBV5-4 and TRBJ2-2; possible D gene TRBD2, 5 bases. The CDR3 sequence is 14 residues long. Trimming cost V 2 bases and J 9 bases, with 14 bases left between them. The germline CDR1 and CDR2 sequences are SGHNT and YYREEE (reference sequence). The CDR3: CASSFWGVARELFF. As DNA, the CDR3 is TGTGCCAGCAGCTTTTGGGGAGTGGCCAGGGAGCTGTTTTTT.

This chain links TRBV9 with TRBJ1-1, with D possibly matching TRBD1 (6 bases). Germline V CDR1 and CDR2: SGDLS, YYNGEE. V dropped 2 bases and J dropped 6 bases, with 23 bases sitting between them. The CDR3 length is 17 residues. The CDR3 here is CASSVVRDLYTGPEAFF. CDR3 nucleotides: TGTGCCAGCAGCGTCGTCCGTGATCTCTATACAGGGCCTGAAGCTTTCTTT.

The chain couples TRBV7-3 to TRBJ1-1; 8 nucleotides agree with TRBD1. The germline gives CDR1 SGHTA, CDR2 FQGTGA. V lost 5 bases to trimming and J lost 0 bases; unmatched junction nucleotides: 2. The CDR3 sequence is 14 residues long. The CDR3 loop is CASSTTGVNTEAFF. The CDR3 nucleotides are TGTGCCAGCAGCACGACAGGGGTGAACACTGAAGCTTTCTTT. The whole variable domain, filled in from reference TRBV7-3 and TRBJ1-1, reads GAGVSQTPSNKVTEKGKYVELRCDPISGHTALYWYRQSLGQGPEFLIYFQGTGAADDSGLPNDRFFAVRPEGSVSTLKIQRTERGDSAVYLCASSTTGVNTEAFFGQGTRLTVV.

The chain couples TRBV11-2 to TRBJ2-3, with 7 bases lining up with TRBD2. CDR3 length: 18 residues. The germline V gene has CDR1 SGHAT and CDR2 FQNNGV. With V trimmed by 6 bases and J by 1 base, 16 bases remained unmatched. The CDR3 spells CASSLRLAGEPRTDTQYF. CDR3 bases: TGTGCCAGCAGTCTCCGACTAGCCGGGGAGCCCCGCACAGATACGCAGTATTTT. The variable domain in full, completed from reference TRBV11-2 and TRBJ2-3, reads EAGVAQSPRYKIIEKRQSVAFWCNPISGHATLYWYQQILGQGPKLLIQFQNNGVVDDSQLPKDRFSAERLKGVDSTLKIQPAKLEDSAVYLCASSLRLAGEPRTDTQYFGPGTRLTVL.

The chain has TRBV30 and TRBJ2-1, with 9 bases fitting TRBD2. The V and J ends lost 3 bases and 4 bases, in that order; junction bases with no gene match: 1. Per the germline V gene, CDR1 is GTSNPN and CDR2 is SVGIG (reference sequence). The CDR3 consists of 13 residues. CDR3 in DNA: TGTGCCTGGAGACTAGCGGGTTACAATGAGCAGTTCTTC. Residues: CAWRLAGYNEQFF.

The chain is built from TRBV14 and TRBJ1-2; the match to TRBD1 covers 7 bases. The trim removed 4 bases at V and 4 bases at J, leaving 12 bases unmatched. The CDR3 has 16 residues. The V gene's germline CDR1 is SGHDN and CDR2 FVKESK. The CDR3 protein is CASSPLTGADLYGYTF. In DNA form, the CDR3 reads TGTGCCAGCAGCCCCCTAACAGGGGCGGATCTCTATGGCTACACCTTC.

J is TRBJ2-7 and V is TRBV20-1; D is perhaps TRBD2 (5 bases). The CDR3 consists of 14 residues. Germline loops: CDR1 DFQATT, CDR2 SNEGSKA (reference sequence). Trimming took off 3 bases at V and 0 bases at J, with 12 bases between the two ends. The CDR3 sequence is CSASPQGSSYEQYF. The CDR3 DNA is TGCAGTGCTAGTCCCCAAGGGAGCTCCTACGAGCAGTACTTC.

This chain joins TRBV30 and TRBJ2-3; D is uncertain. Trimming took 1 base from V and 6 from J, leaving 5 bases between them. CDR3 length: 11 amino acids. The germline gives CDR1 GTSNPN, CDR2 SVGIG (reference sequence). This chain's CDR3 is CAWSGTDTQYF. CDR3 sequence (DNA): TGTGCCTGGAGTGGGACGGATACGCAGTATTTT. The full variable domain, with the rest looked up from reference TRBV30 and TRBJ2-3, is SQTIHQWPATLVQPVGSPLSLECTVEGTSNPNLYWYRQAAGRGLQLLFYSVGIGQISSEVPQNLSASRPQDRQFILSSKKLLLSDSGFYLCAWSGTDTQYFGPGTRLTVL.

V usage is TRBV4-2 and J usage is TRBJ2-6, with 7 bases lining up with TRBD2. CDR1 is LGHNA and CDR2 is YNFKEQ in the germline V gene. Trimming cost V 7 bases and J 2 bases; bases outside gene matches: 2. CDR3 size: 14 residues. The CDR3 DNA follows: TGTGCCAGCACGGCGGGGGCTGGGGCCAACGTCCTGACTTTC. Its translation is CASTAGAGANVLTF.

This clonotype was recorded once. This sequence joins TRBV14 and TRBJ2-5, with 8 bases that match TRBD2. Per the germline V gene, CDR1 is SGHDN and CDR2 is FVKESK. CDR3 size: 16 residues. J was trimmed by 2 bases and V by 1 base; bases with no gene match: 6. CDR3 loop: CASSQGAGGSQETQYF. CDR3 in DNA: TGTGCCAGCAGCCAAGGGGCGGGAGGAAGTCAAGAGACCCAGTACTTC.

V gene TRBV12-3 or TRBV12-4 combines with J gene TRBJ2-7; tentatively, D is TRBD1 (5 bases). This CDR3 region has 11 residues. The V and J ends lost 9 bases and 3 bases respectively, with 9 bases between them. The CDR3 is CASARDYEQYF. The CDR3, as DNA: TGTGCCAGTGCCAGGGACTACGAGCAGTACTTC.

The rearrangement joins TRBV6-4 to TRBJ1-1; D might be TRBD1 (5 bases). Germline loops: CDR1 MRHNA, CDR2 SNTAGT. There are 13 residues in the CDR3. V was pared by 0 bases and J by 5 bases, with 7 bases between. This CDR3 reads CASSDSDNTEAFF. In nucleotides, the CDR3 is TGTGCCAGCAGTGACTCGGACAATACTGAAGCTTTCTTT.

As DNA, the CDR3 is TGTGCCTGGAGTGTACTTACGACAGAGACCCAGTACTTC. This gives the protein CAWSVLTTETQYF. The chain uses TRBV30 and TRBJ2-5; D uncertain. This CDR3 region has 13 residues. Germline V gives CDR1 GTSNPN, CDR2 SVGIG (reference sequence). V was pared by 0 bases and J by 4 bases, with 9 bases between.

The V gene is TRBV24-1, the J gene TRBJ2-7, with 8 bases lining up with TRBD1. CDR3 length equals 14 residues. The V segment lost 7 bases and the J segment 6 bases; nucleotides outside the gene matches: 10. Germline lookup yields CDR1 KGHDR and CDR2 SFDVKD. The CDR3 is CATSPGQGFPEQYF. In DNA form, the CDR3 reads TGTGCCACCAGCCCCGGACAGGGTTTTCCCGAGCAGTACTTC.

The V and J genes are TRBV6-7 and TRBJ2-7; 7 bases map to TRBD1. TRBV6-7 is noted as an ORF with a role that remains uncertain. This CDR3 is built from 15 residues. The trim removed 6 bases at V and 2 bases at J, leaving 10 bases unmatched. For the CDR3, the DNA is TGTGCCAGCAGACCAGACAGGGCAGAGACCTACGAGCAGTACTTC. Translation: CASRPDRAETYEQYF.

The rearrangement uses TRBV11-2 and TRBJ2-3; D is ambiguous. V shed 2 bases and J shed 6 bases, with 18 bases lying between them. The CDR3 runs to 16 residues. Germline CDR1 and CDR2: SGHAT and FQNNGV. CDR3 loop: CASSLRDFKRWDTQYF. The CDR3 DNA follows: TGTGCCAGCAGCTTAAGAGACTTCAAGCGCTGGGATACGCAGTATTTT.

The chain uses TRBV20-1 and TRBJ2-7; D is perhaps TRBD2 (5 bases). The CDR3 spans 14 residues. Germline V lookup: CDR1 DFQATT, CDR2 SNEGSKA (reference sequence). The V and J ends lost 7 bases and 2 bases respectively, with 18 bases between them. In DNA, the CDR3 is TGCAGTGTTCACGGGGTGGCTACCACCTACGAGCAGTACTTC. As protein: CSVHGVATTYEQYF.

The V gene is TRBV29-1, the J gene TRBJ1-4; D not resolved. Germline CDR1 is SQVTM and CDR2 is ANQGSEA. The CDR3 runs 15 residues. The germline V and J ends were trimmed by 0 bases and 0 bases, with 8 bases remaining between them. The CDR3 DNA reads as TGCAGCGTTGAAGATCAGCTCGCAACTAATGAAAAACTGTTTTTT. Translating gives CSVEDQLATNEKLFF.